This TCR beta chain stems from a study of T cell responses to AZD1222 COVID-19 vaccine. Findings and caveats of the study: Baseline seropositives among AZD1222 recipients totaled only six. Clonal diversity was possibly underestimated, and white British individuals and females predominated among donors. Receipt of two AZD1222 doses was followed by a rise in Spike-specific TCR breadth and depth.

To note about this clone: Its antigen is not identified.

Germline V gene lookup returns CDR1 LGHNA and CDR2 YNFKEQ. The V end lost 0 bases, the J end lost 0 bases, and 7 bases lay between the germline ends. This CDR3 is built from 15 residues. Second doses that came at about 4 or about 12 weeks were put together. Clones were read by immunoSEQ multiplex PCR, and TCRdb kept only the in-frame ones, dropping some. The table shows 70,000 to 80,000 clones, with around three quarters occurring only once. The V call is TRBV4-2, the J call TRBJ2-3, with D possibly matching TRBD2 (5 bases). The source was peripheral blood, collected 28 days after the second AZD1222 dose. The clonotype comes from an adult who received the AZD1222 COVID-19 vaccine. The CDR3 DNA sequence: TGTGCCAGCAGCCAAGATCGGACTAGCACAGATACGCAGTATTTT. Translated: CASSQDRTSTDTQYF.